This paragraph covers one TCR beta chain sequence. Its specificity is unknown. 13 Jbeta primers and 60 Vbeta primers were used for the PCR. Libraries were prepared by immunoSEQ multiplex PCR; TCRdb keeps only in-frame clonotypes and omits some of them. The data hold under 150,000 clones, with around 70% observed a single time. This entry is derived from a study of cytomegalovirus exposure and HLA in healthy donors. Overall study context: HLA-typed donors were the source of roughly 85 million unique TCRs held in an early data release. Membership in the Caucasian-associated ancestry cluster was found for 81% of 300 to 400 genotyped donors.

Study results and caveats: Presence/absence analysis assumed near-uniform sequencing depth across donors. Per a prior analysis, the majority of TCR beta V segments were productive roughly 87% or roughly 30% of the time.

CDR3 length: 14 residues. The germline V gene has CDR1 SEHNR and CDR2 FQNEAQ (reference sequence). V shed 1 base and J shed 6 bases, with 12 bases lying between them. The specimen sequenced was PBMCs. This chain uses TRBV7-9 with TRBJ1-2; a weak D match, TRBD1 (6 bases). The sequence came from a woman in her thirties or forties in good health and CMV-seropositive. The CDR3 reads CASSLEGGSNGYTF. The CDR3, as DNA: TGTGCCAGCAGCTTAGAGGGGGGGTCGAATGGCTACACCTTC.